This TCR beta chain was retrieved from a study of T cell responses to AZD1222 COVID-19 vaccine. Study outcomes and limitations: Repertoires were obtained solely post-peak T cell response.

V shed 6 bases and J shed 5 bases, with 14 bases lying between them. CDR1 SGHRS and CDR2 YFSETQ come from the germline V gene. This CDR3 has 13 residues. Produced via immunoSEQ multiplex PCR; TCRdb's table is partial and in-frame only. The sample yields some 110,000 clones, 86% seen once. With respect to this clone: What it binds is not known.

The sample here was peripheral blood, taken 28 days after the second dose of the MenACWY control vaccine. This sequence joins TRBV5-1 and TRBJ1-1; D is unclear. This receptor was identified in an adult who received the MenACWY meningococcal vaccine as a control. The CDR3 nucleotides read TGCGCCAGCACCCTCCTGGGAGGAACTGAAGCTTTCTTT. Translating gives CASTLLGGTEAFF.